The present TCR beta chain was sequenced within a study of blood T cell repertoires in COVID-19. The germline gives CDR1 SGHTA, CDR2 FQGTGA. The CDR3 loop spans 14 amino acids. V was clipped by 6 bases and J by 1 base; unmatched bases: 4. Assay used: immunoSEQ multiplex PCR; TCRdb lists only in-frame clones, some missing. The sample shows over 200,000 clones, about 90% of them seen only once. This sequence originates from a woman between 50 and 59 years old in a cohort exposed to, infected with or recovered from COVID-19 (not recorded which). V is TRBV7-3 and J is TRBJ2-3; the match to TRBD1 covers 7 bases. Specimen: PBMCs or T cells enriched from blood (not recorded which). This CDR3 is CASRTGAGTDTQYF. The CDR3, as DNA: TGTGCCAGCAGAACAGGGGCGGGCACAGATACGCAGTATTTT.